This T cell receptor beta chain was sequenced in a study of T-cell memory formation after mild COVID-19. Regarding the study as a whole: Pre-infection memory held some responding clones, suggesting pre-existing cross-reactive T cells responded. Contracting CD4+ clones were located mainly in CM and EM, and CD8+ clones in EMRA. A second wave expanding day 15 to 37 was CD4+-biased; contracting clones were balanced.

The germline V gene encodes CDR1 MNHNS and CDR2 SASEGT. Trimming took 4 bases from V and 4 from J, leaving 19 bases between them. The CDR3 length is 16 residues. The table lists this clonotype with a count of one. Its antigen is still unknown. Amplification by 5'RACE using constant-segment primers produced TCR alpha and TCR beta cDNA libraries that carried sample barcodes and UMIs. TCRdb analysed the 5' RACE reads with MiXCR anew, one entry per CDR3 protein. This sample has hundreds of thousands of distinct CDR3 sequences, with 28% found just once. The V call is TRBV6-1, the J call TRBJ1-2; D unresolved. The clonotype comes from an adult woman who had mild COVID-19 (a few samples of this study predate the infection). Cell type and time point are not known. Material: PBMCs or a T cell subset sorted from them (not recorded which). CDR3 bases: TGTGCCAGCAGTGCACCCGGGTCGCAGAGTAGCTATGGCTACACCTTC. Translating gives CASSAPGSQSSYGYTF.